This TCR beta chain was identified during a study of blood T cell repertoires in COVID-19. The wider study: Collection of acute and convalescent COVID-19 samples took place in the United States, Italy and Spain. PBMCs, B-cell-depleted T cells, or T cells were the source of the cDNA or gDNA that made up the material.

How the authors handled the data: Reference gene primer amplification in the assay estimated nucleated cell counts. Clones were read by immunoSEQ multiplex PCR, and TCRdb kept only the in-frame ones, dropping some. V, J and clone size reflect that table, while D and trimming were determined from the DNA. The table records about 240,000 clones, just under 85% of them present only once. V gave up 6 bases and J gave up 2 bases, with 10 bases separating them. The CDR3 contains 13 residues. The germline gives CDR1 MNHEY, CDR2 SVGAGI. This sequence was found in a man between 45 and 60 years old with acute or convalescent COVID-19. The rearrangement joins TRBV6-5 to TRBJ1-1; perhaps TRBD1 as D (6 bases). What was sequenced was peripheral blood. The CDR3 spells CASRSDSNTEAFF. The CDR3, as DNA: TGTGCCAGCAGATCGGACAGTAACACTGAAGCTTTCTTT.